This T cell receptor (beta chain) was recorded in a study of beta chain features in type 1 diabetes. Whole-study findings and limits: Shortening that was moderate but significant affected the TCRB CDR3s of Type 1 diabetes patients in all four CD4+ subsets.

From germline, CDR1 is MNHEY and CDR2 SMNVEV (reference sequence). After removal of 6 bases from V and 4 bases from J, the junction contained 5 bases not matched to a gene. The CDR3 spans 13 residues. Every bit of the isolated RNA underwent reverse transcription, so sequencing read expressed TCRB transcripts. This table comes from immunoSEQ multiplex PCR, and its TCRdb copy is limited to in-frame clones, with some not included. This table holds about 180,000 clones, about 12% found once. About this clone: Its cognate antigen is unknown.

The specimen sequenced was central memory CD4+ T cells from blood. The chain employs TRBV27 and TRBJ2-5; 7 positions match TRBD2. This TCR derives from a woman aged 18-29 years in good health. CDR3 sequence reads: CASSTERGETQYF. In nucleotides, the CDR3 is TGTGCCAGCAGCACCGAGCGGGGAGAGACCCAGTACTTC.